This TCR beta chain emerged from a study of OX40 agonist ivuxolimab in advanced cancers. Study information: The patients received agonistic anti-OX40 (CD134) antibody ivuxolimab. The study enrolled dose-escalation patients with hepatocellular carcinoma, melanoma, renal cell or head and neck cancer.

The CDR3 covers 15 residues. The V end lost 5 bases, the J end lost 3 bases, and 13 bases lay between the germline ends. Germline values: CDR1 MNHNS, CDR2 SASEGT. Profiled with immunoSEQ multiplex PCR; TCRdb holds only in-frame clones, not every one. The top ten clones hold 0.54% of a sample with about 100,000 clones, approximately 90% of them seen once. General observations from the study: The study did not work out the antigen specificity of the expanded peripheral T cells.

A single count supports this clone. Its antigen remains unidentified. Sequenced material: CD4+ or CD8+ T cells sorted from blood, taken in a trial of the OX40 agonist ivuxolimab. The genes are TRBV6-1 and TRBJ2-2; D may be TRBD1 (6 bases). This TCR came from an adult with an advanced solid tumor such as melanoma, head and neck, liver or kidney cancer. This CDR3 reads CASSIRDTYTGELFF. CDR3 in DNA: TGTGCCAGCAGTATCCGGGACACCTACACCGGGGAGCTGTTTTTT.